This TCR beta chain was sequenced for a study of T cell responses to AZD1222 COVID-19 vaccine. Trimming removed 5 bases from V and 4 bases from J; junction bases left unmatched: 4. This CDR3 spans 14 amino acids. The germline V gene has CDR1 LNHDA and CDR2 SQIVND (reference sequence). Here immunoSEQ multiplex PCR was the method, and the copy in TCRdb shows in-frame clones only, minus some. The sample holds 90,000 to 95,000 clones; about 88% are singletons and the top ten take 15% to 20%. Sequenced material: peripheral blood, taken on day 0 of AZD1222 vaccination. The chain carries TRBV19 and TRBJ1-4, with TRBD1 matching 7 bases. This receptor was obtained from an adult in good health. The CDR3 loop reads CASSPGDSNEKLFF. CDR3 coding DNA: TGTGCCAGTAGTCCGGGGGACAGTAATGAAAAACTGTTTTTT.